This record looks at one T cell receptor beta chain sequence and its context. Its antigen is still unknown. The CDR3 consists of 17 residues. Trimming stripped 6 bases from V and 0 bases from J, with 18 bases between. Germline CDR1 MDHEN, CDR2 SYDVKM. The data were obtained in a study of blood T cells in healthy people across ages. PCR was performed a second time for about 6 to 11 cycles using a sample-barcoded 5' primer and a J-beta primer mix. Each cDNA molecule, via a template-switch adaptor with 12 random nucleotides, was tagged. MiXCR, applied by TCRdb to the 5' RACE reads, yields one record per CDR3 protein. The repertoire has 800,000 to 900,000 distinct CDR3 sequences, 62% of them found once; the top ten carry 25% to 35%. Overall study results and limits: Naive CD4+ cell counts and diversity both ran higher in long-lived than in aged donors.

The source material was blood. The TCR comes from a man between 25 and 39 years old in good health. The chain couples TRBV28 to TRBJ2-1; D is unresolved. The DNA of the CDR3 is TGTGCCAGCAGCCCTCGGTTAAGGGCGAGCTCCTACAATGAGCAGTTCTTC. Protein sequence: CASSPRLRASSYNEQFF.